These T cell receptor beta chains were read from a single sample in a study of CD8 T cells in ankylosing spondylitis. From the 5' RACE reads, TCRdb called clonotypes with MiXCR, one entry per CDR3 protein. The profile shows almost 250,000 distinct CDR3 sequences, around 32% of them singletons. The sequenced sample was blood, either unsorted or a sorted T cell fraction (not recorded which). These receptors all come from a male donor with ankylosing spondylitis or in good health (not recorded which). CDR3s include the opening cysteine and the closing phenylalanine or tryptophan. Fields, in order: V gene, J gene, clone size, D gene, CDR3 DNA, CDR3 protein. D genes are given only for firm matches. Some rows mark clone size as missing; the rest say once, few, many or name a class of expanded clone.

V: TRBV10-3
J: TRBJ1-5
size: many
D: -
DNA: TGTGCCATCAGTGAGTCCCTCGGGGATCAGCCCCAGCATTTT
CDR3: CAISESLGDQPQHF

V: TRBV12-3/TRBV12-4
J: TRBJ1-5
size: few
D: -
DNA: TGTGCCAGCAGTTCATGGGGCCGCAATCAGCCCCAGCATTTT
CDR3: CASSSWGRNQPQHF

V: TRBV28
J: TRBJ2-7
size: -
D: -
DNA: TGTGCCAGCAGTTCCTCGTGGAAGAACTCCTACGAGCAGTACTTC
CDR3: CASSSSWKNSYEQYF

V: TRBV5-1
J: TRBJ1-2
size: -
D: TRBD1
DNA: TGCGCCAGCAGCTTGGAAGGGACAGGGTCTGGCTACACCTTC
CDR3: CASSLEGTGSGYTF

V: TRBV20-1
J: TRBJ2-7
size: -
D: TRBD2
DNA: TGCAGTGCTAGAGATGACGCAGCGGGGGGGTGGTACGAGCAGTACTTC
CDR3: CSARDDAAGGWYEQYF

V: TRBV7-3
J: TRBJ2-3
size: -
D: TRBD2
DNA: TGTGCCAGCAGCCTCGGGGGGGATGAAGATACGCAGTATTTT
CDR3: CASSLGGDEDTQYF

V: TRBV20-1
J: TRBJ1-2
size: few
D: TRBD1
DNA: TGCAGTGCTTCAGATGCCGGGACAGGGCGGAACTATGGCTACACCTTC
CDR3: CSASDAGTGRNYGYTF

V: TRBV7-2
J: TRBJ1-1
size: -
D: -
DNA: TGTGCCAGCAGCGAAAATCCGGGGTACACTGAAGCTTTCTTT
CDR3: CASSENPGYTEAFF

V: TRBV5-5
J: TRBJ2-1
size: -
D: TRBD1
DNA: TGTGCCAGCAGCAGGTTGGGACAGGGGGTGGATGAGCAGTTCTTC
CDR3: CASSRLGQGVDEQFF

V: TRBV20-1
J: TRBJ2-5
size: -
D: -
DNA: TGCAGTGCTAGAGATACTAGCTTCCAAGAGACCCAGTACTTC
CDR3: CSARDTSFQETQYF

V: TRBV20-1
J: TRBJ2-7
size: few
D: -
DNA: TGCAGTGCTAGCCGGGACGAGGTTCACGAGCAGTACTTC
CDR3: CSASRDEVHEQYF

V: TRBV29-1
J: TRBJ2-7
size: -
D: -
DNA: TGCAGCGTTGATAACAGCCCGATCTCCTACGAGCAGCACTTC
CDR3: CSVDNSPISYEQHF

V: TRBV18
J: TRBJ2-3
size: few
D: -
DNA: TGTGCCAGCTCACGAGGCACCAGGACAGATACGCAGTATTTT
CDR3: CASSRGTRTDTQYF

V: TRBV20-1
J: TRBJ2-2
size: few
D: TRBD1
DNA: TGCAGTGCCCAAAGGGGCGACAGGGAGAACACCGGGGAGCTGTTTTTT
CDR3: CSAQRGDRENTGELFF

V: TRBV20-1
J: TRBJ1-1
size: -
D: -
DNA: TGCAGTGCTCCCGGACAGCCTATTATGAACACTGAAGCTTTCTTT
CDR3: CSAPGQPIMNTEAFF

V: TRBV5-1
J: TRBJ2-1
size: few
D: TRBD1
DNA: TGCGCCAGCAGCTTGGCCCCGATCGGGACAGGGGGTTACAATGAGCAGTTCTTC
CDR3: CASSLAPIGTGGYNEQFF

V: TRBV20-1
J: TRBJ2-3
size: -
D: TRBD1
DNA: TGCAGTGCTCCTACAGGGGTCCGCACAGATACGCAGTATTTT
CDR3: CSAPTGVRTDTQYF

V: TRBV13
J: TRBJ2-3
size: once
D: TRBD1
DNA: TGTGCCAGCAGCCGGGGACAGGGAACAGTTAGCGCAGATACGCAGTATTTT
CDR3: CASSRGQGTVSADTQYF

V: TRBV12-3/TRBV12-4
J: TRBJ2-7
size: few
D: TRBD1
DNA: TGTGCCAGCAGGCCGCAGGGGGACGGTGCCTACGAGCAGTACTTC
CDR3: CASRPQGDGAYEQYF

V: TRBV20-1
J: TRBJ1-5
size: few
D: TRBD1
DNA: TGCAGTGCTCCCGGACAGGGGAATCAGCCCCAGCATTTT
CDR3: CSAPGQGNQPQHF

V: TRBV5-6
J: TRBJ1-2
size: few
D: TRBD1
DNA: TGTGCCAGCAGCTTGGACAGGGGGATCGTCTATGGCTACACCTTC
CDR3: CASSLDRGIVYGYTF

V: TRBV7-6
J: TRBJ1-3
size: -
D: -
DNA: TGTGCCAGCAGCTTAGCTTTCGAGGGTGGAAACACCATATATTTT
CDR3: CASSLAFEGGNTIYF

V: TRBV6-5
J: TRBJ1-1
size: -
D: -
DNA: TGTGCCAGCAGTTGGGCAGGCTCCATGAACACTGAAGCTTTCTTT
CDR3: CASSWAGSMNTEAFF

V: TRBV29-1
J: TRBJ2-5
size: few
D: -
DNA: TGCAGCGTTTCTGTCTGGGATCAAGAGACCCAGTACTTC
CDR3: CSVSVWDQETQYF

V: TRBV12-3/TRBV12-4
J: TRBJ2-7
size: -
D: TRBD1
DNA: TGTGCCAGCAGTTTAAGGACAGGGCCCTCCTACGAGCAGTACTTC
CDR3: CASSLRTGPSYEQYF

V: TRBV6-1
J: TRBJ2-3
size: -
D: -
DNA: TGTGCCAGCGGATGGGGGGAGGGCACAGATACGCAGTATTTT
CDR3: CASGWGEGTDTQYF

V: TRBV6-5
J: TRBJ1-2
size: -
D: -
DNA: TGTGCCAGCCGTCTAATCGGGACTAACTATGGCTACACCTTC
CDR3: CASRLIGTNYGYTF

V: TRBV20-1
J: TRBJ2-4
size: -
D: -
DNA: TGCAGTGCCAAGCAGGGGAGTTGGGCCAAAAACATTCAGTACTTC
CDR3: CSAKQGSWAKNIQYF

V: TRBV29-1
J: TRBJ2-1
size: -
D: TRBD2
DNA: TGCAGCGTTCGTCCTAGCGGGGGATACAATGAGCAGTTCTTC
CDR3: CSVRPSGGYNEQFF

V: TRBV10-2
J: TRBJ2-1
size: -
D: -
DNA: TGCGCCAGCAGTGAGTCAAGGAGCTCCTACAATGAGCAGTTCTTC
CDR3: CASSESRSSYNEQFF